The clone carrying this TCR beta chain was detected once. Germline CDR1 and CDR2: SGDLS and YYNGEE. This CDR3 is 14 amino acids long. The V gene end was trimmed by 3 bases and the J gene end by 3 bases; junction bases not matched to a gene: 2. This sample is part of a study of T cell changes during pregnancy in multiple sclerosis. Using immunoSEQ multiplex PCR, the repertoire was profiled, and TCRdb retains in-frame clones only, with some absent. This sample yields 20,000 to 25,000 clones, of which 86% are seen a single time; about 8% belongs to the top ten. Sequenced here: CD8+ T cells from peripheral blood mononuclear cells, sampled in the first trimester of pregnancy. The TCR was taken from a female donor in good health, enrolled as a control in a pregnancy study. The chain has TRBV9 and TRBJ1-5; 8 nucleotides line up with TRBD1. CDR3 in DNA: TGTGCCAGCAGCGCGACAGGGGCCAATCAGCCCCAGCATTTT. This gives the protein CASSATGANQPQHF.